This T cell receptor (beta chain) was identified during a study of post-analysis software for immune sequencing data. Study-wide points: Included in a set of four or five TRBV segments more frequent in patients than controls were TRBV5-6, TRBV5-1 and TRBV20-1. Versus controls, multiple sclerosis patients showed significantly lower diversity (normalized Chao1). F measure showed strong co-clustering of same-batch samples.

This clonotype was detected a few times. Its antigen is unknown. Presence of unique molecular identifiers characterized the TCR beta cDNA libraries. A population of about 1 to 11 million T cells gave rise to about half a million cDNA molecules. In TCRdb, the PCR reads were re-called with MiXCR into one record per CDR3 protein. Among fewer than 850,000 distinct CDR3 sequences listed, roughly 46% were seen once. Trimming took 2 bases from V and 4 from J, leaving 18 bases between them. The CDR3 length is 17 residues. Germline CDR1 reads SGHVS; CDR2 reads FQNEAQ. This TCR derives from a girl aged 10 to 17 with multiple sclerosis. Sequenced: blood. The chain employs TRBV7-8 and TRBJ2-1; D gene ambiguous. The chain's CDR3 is CASSLQQSSALYNEQFF. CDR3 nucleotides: TGTGCCAGCAGCTTACAACAATCTAGTGCCCTTTACAATGAGCAGTTCTTC.